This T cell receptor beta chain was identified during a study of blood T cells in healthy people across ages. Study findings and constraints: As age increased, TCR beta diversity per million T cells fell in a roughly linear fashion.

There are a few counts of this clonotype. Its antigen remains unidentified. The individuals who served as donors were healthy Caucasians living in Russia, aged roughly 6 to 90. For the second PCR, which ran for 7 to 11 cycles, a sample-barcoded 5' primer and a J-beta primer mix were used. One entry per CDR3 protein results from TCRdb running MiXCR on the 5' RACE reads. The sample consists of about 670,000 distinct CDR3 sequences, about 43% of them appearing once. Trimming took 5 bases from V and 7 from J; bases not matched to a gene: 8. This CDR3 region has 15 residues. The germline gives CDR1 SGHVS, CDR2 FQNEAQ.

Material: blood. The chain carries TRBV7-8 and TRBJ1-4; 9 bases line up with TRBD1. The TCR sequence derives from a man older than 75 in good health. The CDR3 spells CASSRRGTGLEKLFF. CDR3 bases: TGTGCCAGCAGCCGCCGAGGGACAGGGCTTGAAAAACTGTTTTTT.